This entry lists 25 T cell receptor beta chains sequenced from one sample in a study of shared clonotypes between healthy human individuals. Repertoires were generated with immunoSEQ multiplex PCR, while TCRdb's copy carries only in-frame clones and drops some. The table lists about 360,000 clones, about 73% of them singletons, with about 10% in the top ten. The source material was memory CD4+ T cells sorted from blood. Subset of the sample: CD45RA-negative fraction. The receptors stem from a man younger than 45 in good health.

V gene TRBV6-1 combines with J gene TRBJ2-1; TRBD2 is a possible D gene (6 bases). The CDR3 has 14 residues. Germline V gene lookup returns CDR1 MNHNS and CDR2 SASEGT. The V gene lost 4 bases and the J gene lost 4 bases, with 11 bases spanning the gap. CDR3 nucleotide sequence: TGTGCCAGCAGTGGTCGGGGGTCGTACAATGAGCAGTTCTTC. It specifies CASSGRGSYNEQFF.

Relative to its sample, this clone is medium-sized. V is TRBV11-2 and J is TRBJ2-7; no reliable D call. The CDR3 contains 16 residues. From germline, CDR1 is SGHAT and CDR2 FQNNGV. Trimming pared 0 bases from V and 0 bases from J, leaving 12 bases between. CDR3 sequence (DNA): TGTGCCAGCAGCTTAGATATCCCGAGGTACTCCTACGAGCAGTACTTC. Amino acid sequence: CASSLDIPRYSYEQYF.

This clone was seen many times. The chain carries TRBV9 and TRBJ2-1; weak D call: TRBD2 (5 bases). Germline lookup yields CDR1 SGDLS and CDR2 YYNGEE. With 1 base removed from V and 9 bases from J, the gap between germline ends came to 11 bases. This CDR3 has 13 residues. The chain's CDR3 is CASSVTPGGEQFF. The CDR3 DNA is TGTGCCAGCAGCGTAACCCCAGGAGGTGAGCAGTTCTTC.

This clone was picked up many times. CDR3 nucleotide sequence: TGTGCCAGCAGTGAAGCGCTTGGACAGTGGAAAAAACTGTTTTTT. Its translation: CASSEALGQWKKLFF. The chain employs TRBV2 and TRBJ1-4; perhaps TRBD1 as D (6 bases). Germline loops: CDR1 SNHLY, CDR2 FYNNEI. Trimming took 0 bases from V and 9 from J, leaving 14 bases between them. The CDR3 loop spans 15 amino acids.

The CDR3 here is CASSSGTGRAGDTQYF. The DNA of the CDR3 is TGTGCCAGCAGCTCAGGGACAGGTCGGGCCGGAGATACGCAGTATTTT. The rearrangement links TRBV7-3 to TRBJ2-3; 8 nucleotides agree with TRBD1. Unmatched junction bases numbered 11, after V lost 4 bases and J lost 5 bases. The CDR3 runs 16 residues. CDR1 SGHTA and CDR2 FQGTGA come from the germline V gene.

Concerning this clone itself: Other DNA sequences in the same sample also yield this CDR3. This chain joins TRBV7-2 and TRBJ2-3; D gene uncertain. Germline-derived CDR1 and CDR2 are SGHTA and FQGNSA. The CDR3 totals 13 residues. The V end lost 1 base, the J end lost 1 base, and 3 bases lay between the germline ends. CDR3 sequence reads: CASSLGGTDTQYF. The CDR3 DNA is TGTGCCAGCAGCTTAGGGGGCACAGATACGCAGTATTTT.

This chain links TRBV6-5 with TRBJ2-7; D is unclear. The CDR3 is 11 residues long. V lost 6 bases, J lost 3 bases, and 6 bases lay in between. CDR1 and CDR2 (germline): MNHEY, SVGAGI. This chain's CDR3 is CASSDGYEQYF. In DNA, the CDR3 is TGTGCCAGCAGCGACGGCTACGAGCAGTACTTC.

The genes are TRBV4-1 and TRBJ2-2; D not certain. CDR1 and CDR2 (germline): MGHRA, YSYEKL. V was shortened by 1 base and J by 6 bases, with 6 bases between the two germline ends. The CDR3 is made up of 13 amino acids. In DNA, the CDR3 is TGCGCCAGCAGCCAAGTGGACGCCGGGGAGCTGTTTTTT. Its protein product is CASSQVDAGELFF.

The chain employs TRBV6-1 and TRBJ1-1; 9 nucleotides agree with TRBD1. The trim removed 4 bases at V and 4 bases at J, leaving 16 bases unmatched. This CDR3 is 18 amino acids long. The germline CDR1 and CDR2 sequences are MNHNS and SASEGT. The DNA for the CDR3 is TGTGCCAGCAGTGTACCCACAGGGGGCGGTTGGTTGAGCACTGAAGCTTTCTTT. Protein sequence: CASSVPTGGGWLSTEAFF.

V usage is TRBV30 and J usage is TRBJ2-5; 8 nucleotides align to TRBD2. With V trimmed by 3 bases and J by 5 bases, 11 bases remained unmatched. The germline V gene encodes CDR1 GTSNPN and CDR2 SVGIG (reference sequence). CDR3 length: 15 residues. CDR3 protein: CAWRKSGGRSETQYF. DNA for the CDR3: TGTGCCTGGAGGAAATCGGGAGGGCGATCGGAGACCCAGTACTTC.

This clone was picked up one time. The chain recombines TRBV4-2 with TRBJ2-7; a possible D gene is TRBD2 (7 bases). Germline CDR1 is LGHNA and CDR2 is YNFKEQ. The CDR3 is made up of 15 amino acids. The V gene lost 4 bases and the J gene lost 0 bases, with 13 bases spanning the gap. The DNA for the CDR3 is TGTGCCAGCAGCCGGGGGCTAGCGGACTCCTACGAGCAGTACTTC. This codes for CASSRGLADSYEQYF.

This sequence joins TRBV4-2 and TRBJ2-7, with a weak D call TRBD2 (6 bases). Germline V lookup: CDR1 LGHNA, CDR2 YNFKEQ. Trimming shortened V by 4 bases and J by 5 bases, and 21 bases separated the two germline ends. This CDR3 has 16 residues. The CDR3 DNA sequence: TGTGCCAGCAGCCGAAGGAGCGGGCAGGGATGGGACGAGCAGTACTTC. This encodes CASSRRSGQGWDEQYF.

V is TRBV6-6 and J is TRBJ2-7, with D maybe TRBD2 (6 bases). The CDR3 is 12 residues long. Germline CDR1 is MNHNY and CDR2 is SVGAGI (reference sequence). The V end was cut by 6 bases, the J end by 9 bases, with 15 bases between. The CDR3, as DNA: TGTGCCAGCAGCCCCGGGGGTGGTGGGCAGTACTTC. This translates into CASSPGGGGQYF.

The V gene is TRBV18, the J gene TRBJ2-5; D remains ambiguous. The length of the CDR3 is 15 residues. Germline CDR1 reads KGHSH; CDR2 reads LQKENI. V was shortened by 4 bases and J by 3 bases, with 15 bases between the two germline ends. The CDR3 DNA is TGTGCCAGCTCACAAGCCTGGGTCCCAGAAGAGACCCAGTACTTC. This gives the protein CASSQAWVPEETQYF.

Only a few counts were recorded for this clone. Within the sample, other DNA sequences also encode this same CDR3. This chain joins TRBV7-2 and TRBJ2-7, with TRBD2 matching 8 bases. With 2 bases clipped from V and 0 bases from J, the junction kept 3 bases outside the gene matches. Germline V gene data show CDR1 as SGHTA and CDR2 as FQGNSA. The CDR3 loop spans 15 amino acids. The CDR3 coding sequence is TGTGCCAGCAGCTTAACTAGCGGCCTCTCCTACGAGCAGTACTTC. Protein product: CASSLTSGLSYEQYF.

The chain is built from TRBV19 and TRBJ1-2, with D possibly matching TRBD1 (5 bases). This CDR3 has 13 residues. The germline V gene has CDR1 LNHDA and CDR2 SQIVND (reference sequence). The V gene lost 3 bases and the J gene lost 8 bases, with 13 bases spanning the gap. CDR3 region: CASSITGVGGYTF. The CDR3 DNA reads TGTGCCAGTAGTATTACGGGGGTAGGAGGCTACACCTTC.

This chain joins TRBV5-6 and TRBJ1-2, with D perhaps matching TRBD1 (5 bases). Germline CDR1 SGHDT, CDR2 YYEEEE. Trimming took off 4 bases at V and 2 bases at J, with 9 bases between the two ends. The CDR3 length is 13 residues. In DNA form, the CDR3 reads TGTGCCAGCAGCCCGGACATAAACTATGGCTACACCTTC. It is translated as CASSPDINYGYTF.

DNA of the CDR3: TGTGCCAGCAGTGACCCCGTTTCTAGCGGGAGGTTGTATGAGCAGTTCTTC. Residues: CASSDPVSSGRLYEQFF. This chain links TRBV25-1 with TRBJ2-1, with TRBD2 matching 11 bases. CDR1 MGHDK and CDR2 SYGVNS come from the germline V gene. The CDR3 runs 17 residues. V shed 3 bases and J 8 bases; nucleotides not matched to a gene: 12. The full variable domain, completed using reference TRBV25-1 and TRBJ2-1, is EADIYQTPRYLVIGTGKKITLECSQTMGHDKMYWYQQDPGMELHLIHYSYGVNSTEKGDLSSESTVSRIRTEHFPLTLESARPSHTSQYLCASSDPVSSGRLYEQFFGPGTRLTVL.

The rearrangement links TRBV18 to TRBJ2-1; tentatively, D is TRBD2 (6 bases). V shed 6 bases and J shed 7 bases, with 22 bases lying between them. The CDR3 has 16 amino acids. Germline loops: CDR1 KGHSH, CDR2 LQKENI. In DNA, the CDR3 is TGTGCCAGCTCGCGGGGAACTCTGGCGGCTGGGAATGAGCAGTTCTTC. It yields the protein CASSRGTLAAGNEQFF.

The genes are TRBV2 and TRBJ1-2; D gene ambiguous. The CDR3 extends over 12 amino acids. Trimming removed 4 bases at V and 7 bases at J, with 10 bases between. Germline V gives CDR1 SNHLY, CDR2 FYNNEI. This CDR3 is CASSVLRSGYTF. The DNA of the CDR3 is TGTGCCAGCAGTGTGCTAAGGAGTGGCTACACCTTC.

Many counts were recorded for this clone. V is TRBV29-1 and J is TRBJ2-2; 11 positions match TRBD2. The CDR3 runs to 15 residues. The V gene's germline CDR1 is SQVTM and CDR2 ANQGSEA. V lost 4 bases, J lost 2 bases, and 3 bases stayed unmatched. Written as DNA, the CDR3 is TGCAGCGTTGGACTAGCGGGGTTAAACACCGGGGAGCTGTTTTTT. Residues: CSVGLAGLNTGELFF.

This chain links TRBV27 with TRBJ2-1, with D possibly being TRBD1 or TRBD2 (5 bases each). Germline V gene lookup returns CDR1 MNHEY and CDR2 SMNVEV (reference sequence). The CDR3 extends over 17 amino acids. The germline V and J ends were trimmed by 5 bases and 3 bases, with 20 bases remaining between them. The CDR3 bases are TGTGCCAGCAGTGGAGGTATGGGAACAGGTGACTACAATGAGCAGTTCTTC. Encoded protein: CASSGGMGTGDYNEQFF.

The J gene is TRBJ2-3, the V gene TRBV5-1; D is ambiguous. Trimming removed 0 bases from V and 0 bases from J, with 11 bases in between. Germline CDR1 SGHRS, CDR2 YFSETQ. The length of the CDR3 is 16 residues. As DNA, the CDR3 is TGCGCCAGCAGCTTGGGTGCGGCGGCTAGCACAGATACGCAGTATTTT. It specifies CASSLGAAASTDTQYF.

This chain links TRBV2 with TRBJ1-2; 7 positions agree with TRBD1. This CDR3 comprises 11 residues. J lost 3 bases, V lost 8 bases, and 0 bases had no gene match. Germline CDR1 and CDR2: SNHLY and FYNNEI. The CDR3 region has the DNA TGTGCCAGCGGGACAGACTATGGCTACACCTTC. This codes for CASGTDYGYTF. The whole variable domain, remainder taken from reference TRBV2 and TRBJ1-2, is EPEVTQTPSHQVTQMGQEVILRCVPISNHLYFYWYRQILGQKVEFLVSFYNNEISEKSEIFDDQFSVERPDGSNFTLKIRSTKLEDSAMYFCASGTDYGYTFGSGTRLTVV.

V is TRBV7-9 and J is TRBJ2-3; D remains unclear. The V end lost 0 bases, the J end lost 3 bases, and 10 bases lay between the germline ends. The CDR3 covers 15 residues. Germline V gives CDR1 SEHNR, CDR2 FQNEAQ (reference sequence). The CDR3 sequence is CASSLAEIGTDTQYF. The CDR3 region has the DNA TGTGCCAGCAGCTTAGCAGAAATTGGGACAGATACGCAGTATTTT.